This T cell receptor beta chain was identified in a study of identical twins. General observations from the study: Among out-of-frame alpha sequences shared by twins, low generation probability occurred in excess.

Losses at the gene ends were 7 bases for V and 6 bases for J; bases not matched to a gene: 5. Germline CDR1 is SQVTM and CDR2 is ANQGSEA. The CDR3 runs 13 residues. A universal primer site arose from template switching, and cDNA bore unique molecular identifiers. From the 5' RACE reads, TCRdb called clonotypes with MiXCR, one entry per CDR3 protein. The sample contains 1.5 million to 2 million distinct CDR3 sequences, under 35% of which appear only once. This clonotype occurred many times. Its antigen is not known. The V gene is TRBV29-1, the J gene TRBJ1-4, with 10 nucleotides matching TRBD1. The sequencing input was cord blood. This receptor was obtained from a newborn girl in good health. CDR3 nucleotide sequence: TGCAGCGCAGTGGACAGGGGGGATGAAAAACTGTTTTTT. Translated, it gives CSAVDRGDEKLFF.